This TCR beta chain was recorded in a study of T cells in Graves' hyperthyroidism and ophthalmopathy. RNA transcripts were the template for amplifying TCR beta CDR3 regions. The TCR CDR3 was amplified in a first-round RT-PCR using the HTBI primer set. Each CDR3 protein is one row after TCRdb ran MiXCR on the multiplex PCR reads. In the table there are 300,000 to 450,000 distinct CDR3 sequences, approximately 12% of which are singletons. Germline values: CDR1 KGHDR, CDR2 SFDVKD. CDR3 length: 14 amino acids. On this clonotype: A junction end diverges from the germline sequence, so it may reflect a read error.

The V call is TRBV24-1, the J call TRBJ2-5; D possibly uses TRBD1 or TRBD2 (5 bases each). The sample consisted of blood. This TCR derives from a young man with Graves' hyperthyroidism that later progressed to Graves' ophthalmopathy. The CDR3 nucleotides are TGTGTCACCAGTGTACGGGGCAGGGAAGAGACCCAGTACTTC. The encoded protein is CVTSVRGREETQYF.